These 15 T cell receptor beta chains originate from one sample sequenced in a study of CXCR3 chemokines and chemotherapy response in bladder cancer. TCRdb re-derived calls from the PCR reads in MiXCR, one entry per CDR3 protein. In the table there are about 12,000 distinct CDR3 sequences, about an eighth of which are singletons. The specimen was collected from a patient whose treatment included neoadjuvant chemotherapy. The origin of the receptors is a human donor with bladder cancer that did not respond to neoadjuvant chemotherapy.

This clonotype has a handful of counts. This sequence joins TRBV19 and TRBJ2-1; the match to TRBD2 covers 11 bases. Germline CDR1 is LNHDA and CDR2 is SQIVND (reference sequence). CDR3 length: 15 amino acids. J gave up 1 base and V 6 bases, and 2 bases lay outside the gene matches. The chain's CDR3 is CASSRTSGSYNEQFF. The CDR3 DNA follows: TGTGCCAGTAGCAGGACTAGCGGGTCCTACAATGAGCAGTTCTTC.

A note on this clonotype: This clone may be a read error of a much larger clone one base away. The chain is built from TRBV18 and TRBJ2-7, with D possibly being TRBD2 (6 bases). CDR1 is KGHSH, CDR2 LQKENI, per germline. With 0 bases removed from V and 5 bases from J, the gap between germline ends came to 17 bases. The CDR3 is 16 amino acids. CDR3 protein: CASSPPNGGLSDEQYF. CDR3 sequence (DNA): TGTGCCAGCTCACCACCGAACGGAGGGCTAAGCGACGAGCAGTACTTC.

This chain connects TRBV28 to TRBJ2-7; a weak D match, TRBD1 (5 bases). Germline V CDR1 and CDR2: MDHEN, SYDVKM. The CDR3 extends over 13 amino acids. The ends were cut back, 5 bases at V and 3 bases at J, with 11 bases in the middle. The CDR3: CASSKTDFYEQYF. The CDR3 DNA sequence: TGTGCCAGCAGTAAGACAGATTTCTACGAGCAGTACTTC.

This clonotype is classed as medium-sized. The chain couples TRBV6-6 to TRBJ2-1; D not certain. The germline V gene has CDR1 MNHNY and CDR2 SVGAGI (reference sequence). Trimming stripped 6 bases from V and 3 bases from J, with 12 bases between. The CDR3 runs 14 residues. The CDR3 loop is CASSGGLHYNEQFF. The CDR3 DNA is TGTGCCAGCAGCGGCGGTCTACACTACAATGAGCAGTTCTTC.

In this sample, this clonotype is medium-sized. CDR3 bases: TGTGCCAGCAGCGTAGGTTGGCGGACGAATGAAAAACTGTTTTTT. Encoded protein: CASSVGWRTNEKLFF. J is TRBJ1-4 and V is TRBV9; D gene ambiguous. The CDR3 has 15 residues. Between the trimmed V and J ends, which lost 0 bases and 5 bases, there was a span of 11 bases. Germline V gives CDR1 SGDLS, CDR2 YYNGEE.

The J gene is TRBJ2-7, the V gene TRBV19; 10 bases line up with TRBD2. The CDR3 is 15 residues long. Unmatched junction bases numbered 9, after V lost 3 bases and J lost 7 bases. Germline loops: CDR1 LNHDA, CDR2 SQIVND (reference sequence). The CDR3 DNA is TGTGCCAGTAGTATCTCGACTAGCGGGTCCCGGGAGCAGTACTTC. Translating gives CASSISTSGSREQYF.

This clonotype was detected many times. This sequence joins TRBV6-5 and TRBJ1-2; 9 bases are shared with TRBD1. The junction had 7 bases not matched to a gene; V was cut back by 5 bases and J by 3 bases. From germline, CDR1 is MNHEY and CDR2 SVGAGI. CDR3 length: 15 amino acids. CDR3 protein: CASSDTGTGHYGYTF. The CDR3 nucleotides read TGTGCCAGCAGTGACACCGGGACAGGGCACTATGGCTACACCTTC.

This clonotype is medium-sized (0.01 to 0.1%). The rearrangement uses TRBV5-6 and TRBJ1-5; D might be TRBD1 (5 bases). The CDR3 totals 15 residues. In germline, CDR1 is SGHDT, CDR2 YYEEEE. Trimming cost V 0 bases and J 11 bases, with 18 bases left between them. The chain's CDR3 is CASSLASLGAGAQHF. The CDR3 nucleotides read TGTGCCAGCAGCTTGGCTAGTTTAGGGGCGGGAGCCCAGCATTTT.

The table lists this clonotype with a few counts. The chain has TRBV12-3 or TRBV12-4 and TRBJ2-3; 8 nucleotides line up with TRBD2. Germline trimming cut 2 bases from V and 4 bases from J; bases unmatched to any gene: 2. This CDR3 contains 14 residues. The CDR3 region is CASSLSGSADTQYF. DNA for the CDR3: TGTGCCAGCAGTTTAAGCGGGAGCGCAGATACGCAGTATTTT.

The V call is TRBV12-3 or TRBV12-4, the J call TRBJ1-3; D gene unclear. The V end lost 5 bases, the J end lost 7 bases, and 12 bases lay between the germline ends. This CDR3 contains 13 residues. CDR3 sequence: CASSGVGVNTIYF. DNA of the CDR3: TGTGCCAGCAGTGGTGTCGGGGTGAACACCATATATTTT.

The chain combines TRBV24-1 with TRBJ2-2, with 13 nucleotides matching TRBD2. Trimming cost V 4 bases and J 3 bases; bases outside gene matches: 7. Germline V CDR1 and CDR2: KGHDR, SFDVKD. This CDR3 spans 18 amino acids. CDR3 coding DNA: TGTGCCACCAGTGACCCTGGGGGGACTAGCGGGGACACCGGGGAGCTGTTTTTT. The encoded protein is CATSDPGGTSGDTGELFF.

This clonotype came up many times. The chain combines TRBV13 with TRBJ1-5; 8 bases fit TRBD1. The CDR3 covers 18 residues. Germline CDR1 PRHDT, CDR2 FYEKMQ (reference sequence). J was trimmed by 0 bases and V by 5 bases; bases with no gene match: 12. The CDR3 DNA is TGTGCCAGCAGCGGGAGAGAGGACAGGGCTTATAGCAATCAGCCCCAGCATTTT. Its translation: CASSGREDRAYSNQPQHF.

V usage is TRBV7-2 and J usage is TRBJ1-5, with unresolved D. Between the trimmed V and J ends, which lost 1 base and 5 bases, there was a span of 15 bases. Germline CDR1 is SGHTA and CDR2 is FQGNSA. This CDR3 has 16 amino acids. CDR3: CASSLEVTRMDQPQHF. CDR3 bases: TGTGCCAGCAGCTTAGAAGTTACCAGGATGGATCAGCCCCAGCATTTT.

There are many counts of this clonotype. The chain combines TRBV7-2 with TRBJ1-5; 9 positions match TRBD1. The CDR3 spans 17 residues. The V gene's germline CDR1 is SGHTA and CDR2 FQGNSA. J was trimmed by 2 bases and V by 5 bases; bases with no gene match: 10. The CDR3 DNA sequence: TGTGCCAGCAGCCCGGGACAGGGAGACTACGGCAATCAGCCCCAGCATTTT. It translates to CASSPGQGDYGNQPQHF.

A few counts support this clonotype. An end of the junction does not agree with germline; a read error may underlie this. The CDR3 spells CASGSQKGISGTNVLTF. The CDR3 coding sequence is TGTGCTAGTGGCTCCCAAAAAGGGATCTCTGGGACCAACGTCCTGACTTTC. The rearrangement links TRBV12-5 to TRBJ2-6; D gene ambiguous. CDR1 and CDR2 (germline): LGHNT, FRNRAP. This CDR3 contains 17 residues.